Each of the 17 T cell receptor beta chains below was sequenced from the same sample in a study of T cell repertoires in cytomegalovirus infection. TCRdb used MiXCR to reprocess the reads, holding one entry per CDR3 protein. The sample consists of 200,000 to 300,000 distinct CDR3 sequences, roughly an eighth of them appearing once. The specimen was PBMCs. The source of these receptors is a human donor in good health (CMV status not recorded). Some clones in this sample may be carry-over from other donors' samples.

The gene calls are TRBV4-3 and TRBJ2-7; no reliable D call. This CDR3 is built from 15 residues. Germline CDR1 LGHNA, CDR2 YSLEER. V lost 0 bases and J 2 bases, leaving 11 bases between the germline ends. CDR3 loop: CASSQDLGRTYEQYF. The CDR3 nucleotides read TGCGCCAGCAGCCAAGACTTAGGCAGGACCTACGAGCAGTACTTC.

The V gene is TRBV20-1, the J gene TRBJ1-1, with 12 bases lining up with TRBD1. J was trimmed by 0 bases and V by 5 bases; bases with no gene match: 10. This CDR3 has 17 residues. Germline V gene sequence: CDR1 DFQATT, CDR2 SNEGSKA (reference sequence). The DNA of the CDR3 is TGCAGTGCTCAAACCCGGGACAGGGGGCTCATGAACACTGAAGCTTTCTTT. Residues: CSAQTRDRGLMNTEAFF.

This clonotype was recorded at least ten times. The J gene is TRBJ1-1, the V gene TRBV20-1; no clear D. V shed 3 bases and J shed 7 bases, with 18 bases lying between them. This CDR3 has 14 amino acids. Germline V gene sequence: CDR1 DFQATT, CDR2 SNEGSKA (reference sequence). In DNA, the CDR3 is TGCAGTGCTAGCCCTACGGGTAGGGTTCATGAAGCTTTCTTT. The encoded protein is CSASPTGRVHEAFF.

This clonotype appeared many times. The gene calls are TRBV7-3 and TRBJ2-3; D unclear. Germline values: CDR1 SGHTA, CDR2 FQGTGA. Trimming removed 4 bases from V and 6 bases from J, with 8 bases in between. The CDR3 is 12 amino acids. This chain's CDR3 is CASSSPPDTQYF. The CDR3 nucleotides are TGTGCCAGCAGCTCCCCCCCCGATACGCAGTATTTT. Full variable domain (rest looked up from reference TRBV7-3 and TRBJ2-3): GAGVSQTPSNKVTEKGKYVELRCDPISGHTALYWYRQSLGQGPEFLIYFQGTGAADDSGLPNDRFFAVRPEGSVSTLKIQRTERGDSAVYLCASSSPPDTQYFGPGTRLTVL.

The genes are TRBV25-1 and TRBJ2-1, with 9 bases lining up with TRBD1. Losses at the gene ends were 1 base for V and 6 bases for J; bases not matched to a gene: 4. Germline lookup yields CDR1 MGHDK and CDR2 SYGVNS. This CDR3 has 15 residues. In nucleotides, the CDR3 is TGTGCCAGCAGTGAATTTGGGACAGGGCCCAATGAGCAGTTCTTC. Protein: CASSEFGTGPNEQFF. The entire variable domain, with the rest obtained from reference TRBV25-1 and TRBJ2-1, is as follows: EADIYQTPRYLVIGTGKKITLECSQTMGHDKMYWYQQDPGMELHLIHYSYGVNSTEKGDLSSESTVSRIRTEHFPLTLESARPSHTSQYLCASSEFGTGPNEQFFGPGTRLTVL.

This clonotype was recorded at least ten times. J is TRBJ2-7 and V is TRBV7-2, with 7 positions matching TRBD2. Losses at the gene ends were 6 bases for V and 4 bases for J; bases not matched to a gene: 15. In germline, CDR1 is SGHTA, CDR2 FQGNSA. This CDR3 contains 16 residues. DNA for the CDR3: TGTGCCAGCAGATCTCCCCGGGGAGGGATGGGTTACGAGCAGTACTTC. Its translation is CASRSPRGGMGYEQYF.

The table lists this clonotype with a few counts. This rearrangement joins TRBV20-1 to TRBJ2-5; 7 positions agree with TRBD1. V gave up 0 bases and J gave up 5 bases; unmatched junction bases: 9. This CDR3 contains 15 residues. Germline CDR1 is DFQATT and CDR2 is SNEGSKA (reference sequence). CDR3 bases: TGCAGTGCTAGAGAATACAGGGGTCCCGGTGAGACCCAGTACTTC. Protein: CSAREYRGPGETQYF.

The rearrangement joins TRBV5-6 to TRBJ1-4; D perhaps matches TRBD1 (5 bases). Trimming removed 5 bases at V and 0 bases at J, with 14 bases between. CDR1 SGHDT and CDR2 YYEEEE come from the germline V gene. The CDR3 extends over 16 amino acids. The CDR3 protein is CASSFRRVATNEKLFF. The CDR3 DNA reads TGTGCCAGCAGTTTTCGCAGGGTGGCAACTAATGAAAAACTGTTTTTT. Combining the CDR3 with reference TRBV5-6 and TRBJ1-4 gives the whole variable domain DAGVTQSPTHLIKTRGQQVTLRCSPKSGHDTVSWYQQALGQGPQFIFQYYEEEERQRGNFPDRFSGHQFPNYSSELNVNALLLGDSALYLCASSFRRVATNEKLFFGSGTQLSVL.

This clonotype was seen many times. V gene TRBV7-2 combines with J gene TRBJ2-7; D perhaps matches TRBD2 (6 bases). Germline V CDR1 and CDR2: SGHTA, FQGNSA. The germline V and J ends were trimmed by 1 base and 3 bases, with 16 bases remaining between them. The CDR3 runs 16 residues. DNA for the CDR3: TGTGCCAGCAGCTTAGACGTCCTAGCGCGAAACTACGAGCAGTACTTC. The encoded protein is CASSLDVLARNYEQYF.

This clonotype came up a few times. Here the CDR3 DNA reads TGTGCCAGCAGCTTAGCGGGACAGGGCCGAGAGACCCAGTACTTC. This gives the protein CASSLAGQGRETQYF. The chain uses TRBV11-2 and TRBJ2-5; 9 nucleotides match TRBD1. V lost 1 base and J lost 4; bases outside the gene matches: 4. The CDR3 length is 15 residues. CDR1 and CDR2 (germline): SGHAT, FQNNGV.

This clonotype was recorded a few times. The genes are TRBV7-6 and TRBJ1-1; perhaps TRBD1 as D (6 bases). The germline V and J ends were trimmed by 3 bases and 6 bases, with 20 bases remaining between them. The CDR3 loop spans 16 amino acids. Germline V CDR1 and CDR2: SGHVS, FNYEAQ. The DNA of the CDR3 is TGTGCCAGCAGCTTCTCCAGGGGCCCCCGGGGCGCTGAAGCTTTCTTT. This sequence encodes CASSFSRGPRGAEAFF.

In this sample, this clonotype turned up many times. V gene TRBV12-3 or TRBV12-4 combines with J gene TRBJ2-1; TRBD2 agrees at 7 bases. The CDR3 is made up of 14 amino acids. Trimming took 4 bases from V and 4 from J; bases not matched to a gene: 4. The CDR3, as DNA: TGTGCCAGCAGTTACGGGGGGTCGTACAATGAGCAGTTCTTC. It is translated as CASSYGGSYNEQFF.

This clonotype occurred a few times. J is TRBJ2-1 and V is TRBV20-1, with D possibly being TRBD2 (7 bases). Germline V gene sequence: CDR1 DFQATT, CDR2 SNEGSKA (reference sequence). V gave up 2 bases and J gave up 1 base, with 12 bases separating them. The CDR3 runs 15 residues. DNA for the CDR3: TGCAGTGCTAGAAAGGGGGGGGTATCCTACAATGAGCAGTTCTTC. Its translation is CSARKGGVSYNEQFF.

This chain connects TRBV5-4 to TRBJ1-1, with D hard to call. Germline loops: CDR1 SGHNT, CDR2 YYREEE (reference sequence). V shed 2 bases and J shed 1 base, with 12 bases lying between them. The CDR3 extends over 15 amino acids. The CDR3 nucleotides are TGTGCCAGCAGCTTCCTGAGCAGAGCGAACACTGAAGCTTTCTTT. Residues: CASSFLSRANTEAFF.

This clonotype was seen a few times. This chain connects TRBV7-9 to TRBJ2-7; weak D call: TRBD2 (6 bases). The CDR3 consists of 15 residues. Germline CDR1 SEHNR, CDR2 FQNEAQ (reference sequence). The V end was cut by 8 bases, the J end by 4 bases, with 21 bases between. CDR3 coding DNA: TGTGCCAGCGGGATTTACCGGGACTCGGAATACGAGCAGTACTTC. This sequence encodes CASGIYRDSEYEQYF.

This clonotype was detected many times. V is TRBV7-2 and J is TRBJ1-4, with D hard to call. Trimming removed 1 base from V and 3 bases from J, with 6 bases in between. Per the germline V gene, CDR1 is SGHTA and CDR2 is FQGNSA. The CDR3 length is 14 residues. CDR3 residues: CASSLEAPNEKLFF. CDR3 nucleotide sequence: TGTGCCAGCAGCTTAGAGGCGCCTAATGAAAAACTGTTTTTT.

CDR3 amino acids: CAISGLAGYNEQFF. In DNA, the CDR3 is TGTGCCATCTCGGGACTAGCGGGATACAATGAGCAGTTCTTC. The chain has TRBV10-3 and TRBJ2-1; 13 bases agree with TRBD2. The germline gives CDR1 ENHRY, CDR2 SYGVKD. V dropped 8 bases and J dropped 4; count of bases not matched to a gene: 2. This CDR3 is 14 amino acids long.